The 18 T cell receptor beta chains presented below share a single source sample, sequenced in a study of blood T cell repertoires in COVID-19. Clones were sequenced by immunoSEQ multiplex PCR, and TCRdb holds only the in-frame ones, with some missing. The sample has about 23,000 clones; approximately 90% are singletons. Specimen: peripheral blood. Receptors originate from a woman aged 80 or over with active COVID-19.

The CDR3 here is CASSFLRGTGELFF. The CDR3 DNA reads as TGTGCCAGCAGCTTTCTTCGGGGGACCGGGGAGCTGTTTTTT. The gene calls are TRBV7-2 and TRBJ2-2, with D possibly being TRBD2 (6 bases). The CDR3 contains 14 residues. The germline V and J ends were trimmed by 3 bases and 5 bases, with 10 bases remaining between them. Germline V lookup: CDR1 SGHTA, CDR2 FQGNSA.

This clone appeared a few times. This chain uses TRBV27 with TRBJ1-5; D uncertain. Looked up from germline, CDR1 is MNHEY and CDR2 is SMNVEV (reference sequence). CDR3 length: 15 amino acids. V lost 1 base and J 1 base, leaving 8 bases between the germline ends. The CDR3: CASSLLAVSNQPQHF. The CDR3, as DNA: TGTGCCAGCAGTTTATTGGCCGTAAGCAATCAGCCCCAGCATTTT.

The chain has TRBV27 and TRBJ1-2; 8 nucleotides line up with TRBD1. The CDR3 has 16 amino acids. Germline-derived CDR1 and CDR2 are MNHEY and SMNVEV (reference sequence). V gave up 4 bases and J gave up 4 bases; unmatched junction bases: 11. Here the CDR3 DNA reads TGTGCCAGCAGTTCGTGGACAGGGACTAAGGGCTATGGCTACACCTTC. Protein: CASSSWTGTKGYGYTF.

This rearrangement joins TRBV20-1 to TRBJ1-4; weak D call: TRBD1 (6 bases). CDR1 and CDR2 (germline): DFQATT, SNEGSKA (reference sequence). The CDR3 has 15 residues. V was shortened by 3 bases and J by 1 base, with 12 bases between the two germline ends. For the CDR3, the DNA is TGCAGTGCTAGTCCTTTCAGGGGAACTAATGAAAAACTGTTTTTT. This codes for CSASPFRGTNEKLFF.

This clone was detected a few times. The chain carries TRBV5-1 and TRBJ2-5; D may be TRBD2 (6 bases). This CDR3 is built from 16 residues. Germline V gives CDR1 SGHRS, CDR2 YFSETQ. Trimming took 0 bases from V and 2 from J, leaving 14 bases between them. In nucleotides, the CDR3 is TGCGCCAGCAGCTTGGGGCCAGGACTACCACAAGAGACCCAGTACTTC. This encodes CASSLGPGLPQETQYF.

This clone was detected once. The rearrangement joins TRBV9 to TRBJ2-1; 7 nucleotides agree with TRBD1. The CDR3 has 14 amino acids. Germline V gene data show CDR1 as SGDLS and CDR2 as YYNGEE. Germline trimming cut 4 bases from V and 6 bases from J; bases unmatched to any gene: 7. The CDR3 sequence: CASSTGTESNEQFF. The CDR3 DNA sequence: TGTGCCAGCAGCACCGGGACAGAGAGCAATGAGCAGTTCTTC.

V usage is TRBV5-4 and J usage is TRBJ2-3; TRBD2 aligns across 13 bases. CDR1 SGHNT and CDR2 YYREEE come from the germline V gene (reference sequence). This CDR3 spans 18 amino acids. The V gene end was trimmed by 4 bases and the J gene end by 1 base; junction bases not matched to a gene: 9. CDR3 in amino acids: CASSKRLAGGTRTDTQYF. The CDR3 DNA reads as TGTGCCAGCAGCAAACGACTAGCGGGGGGTACACGCACAGATACGCAGTATTTT.

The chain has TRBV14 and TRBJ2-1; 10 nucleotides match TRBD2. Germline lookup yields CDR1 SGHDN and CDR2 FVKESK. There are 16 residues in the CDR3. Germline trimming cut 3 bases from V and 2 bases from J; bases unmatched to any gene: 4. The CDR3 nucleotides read TGTGCCAGCAGCCAGGCAGCGGGGGGGCCCTACAATGAGCAGTTCTTC. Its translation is CASSQAAGGPYNEQFF.

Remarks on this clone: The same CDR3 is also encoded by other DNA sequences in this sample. DNA of the CDR3: TGCAGCGTTGAAGAGCAGGGATTCTATGGCTACACCTTC. It specifies CSVEEQGFYGYTF. The chain combines TRBV29-1 with TRBJ1-2, with a possible D match to TRBD1 (5 bases). The CDR3 sequence is 13 residues long. CDR1 and CDR2 from the germline V gene are SQVTM and ANQGSEA. Trimming took off 0 bases at V and 4 bases at J, with 9 bases between the two ends.

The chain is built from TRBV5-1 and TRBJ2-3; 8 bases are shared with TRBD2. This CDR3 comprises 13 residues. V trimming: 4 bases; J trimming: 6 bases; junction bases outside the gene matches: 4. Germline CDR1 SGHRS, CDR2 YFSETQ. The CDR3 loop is CASSQRLADTQYF. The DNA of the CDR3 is TGCGCCAGCAGCCAGAGACTAGCGGATACGCAGTATTTT.

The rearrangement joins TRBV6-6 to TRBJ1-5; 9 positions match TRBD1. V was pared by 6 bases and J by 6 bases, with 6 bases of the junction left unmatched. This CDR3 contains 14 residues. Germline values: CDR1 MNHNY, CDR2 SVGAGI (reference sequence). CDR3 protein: CASRGQGFGQPQHF. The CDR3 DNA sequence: TGTGCCAGCAGGGGACAGGGATTCGGTCAGCCCCAGCATTTT.

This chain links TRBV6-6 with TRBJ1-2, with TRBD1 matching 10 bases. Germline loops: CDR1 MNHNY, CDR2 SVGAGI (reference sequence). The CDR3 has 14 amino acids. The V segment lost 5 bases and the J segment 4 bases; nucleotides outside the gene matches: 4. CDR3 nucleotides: TGTGCCAGCAGTGACAGGGGGCGAGGCTATGGCTACACCTTC. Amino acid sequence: CASSDRGRGYGYTF.

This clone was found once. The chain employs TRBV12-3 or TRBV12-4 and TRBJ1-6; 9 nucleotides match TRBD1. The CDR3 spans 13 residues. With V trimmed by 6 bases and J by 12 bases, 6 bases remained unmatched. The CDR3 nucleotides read TGTGCCAGCAGCCGGACAGGGGTTGGACCCCTCCACTTT. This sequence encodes CASSRTGVGPLHF.

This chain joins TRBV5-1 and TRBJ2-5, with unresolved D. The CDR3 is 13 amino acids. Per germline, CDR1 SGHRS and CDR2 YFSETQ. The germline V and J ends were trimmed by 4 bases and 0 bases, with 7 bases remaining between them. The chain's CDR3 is CASSPEYQETQYF. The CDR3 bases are TGCGCCAGCAGCCCTGAGTACCAAGAGACCCAGTACTTC.

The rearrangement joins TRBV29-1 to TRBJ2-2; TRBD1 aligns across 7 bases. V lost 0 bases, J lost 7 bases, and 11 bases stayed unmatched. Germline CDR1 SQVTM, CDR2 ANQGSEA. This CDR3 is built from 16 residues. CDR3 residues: CSVEDIGTGAIGELFF. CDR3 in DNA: TGCAGCGTTGAAGATATCGGAACAGGGGCGATCGGGGAGCTGTTTTTT.

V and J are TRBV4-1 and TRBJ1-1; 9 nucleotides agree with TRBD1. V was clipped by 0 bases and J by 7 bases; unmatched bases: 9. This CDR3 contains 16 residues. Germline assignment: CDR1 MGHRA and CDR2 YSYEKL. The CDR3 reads CASSQDRGTGKFEAFF. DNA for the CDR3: TGCGCCAGCAGCCAAGACAGAGGGACAGGGAAATTTGAAGCTTTCTTT.

The CDR3 reads CASSQDNGGRYNEQFF. The CDR3, as DNA: TGTGCCAGCAGCCAAGATAACGGGGGGCGCTACAATGAGCAGTTCTTC. This rearrangement joins TRBV14 to TRBJ2-1, with a possible D match to TRBD2 (7 bases). This CDR3 is 16 amino acids long. The V gene's germline CDR1 is SGHDN and CDR2 FVKESK. Trimming removed 0 bases from V and 3 bases from J, with 12 bases in between.

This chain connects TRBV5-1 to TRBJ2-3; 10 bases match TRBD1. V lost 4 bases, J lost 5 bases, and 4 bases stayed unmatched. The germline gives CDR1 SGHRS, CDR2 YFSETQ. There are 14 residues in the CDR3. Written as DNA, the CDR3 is TGCGCCAGCAGCGGGGGGACAGGGGAAGATACGCAGTATTTT. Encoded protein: CASSGGTGEDTQYF.